These 16 T cell receptor beta chains originate from one sample sequenced in a study of T cells in Graves' hyperthyroidism and ophthalmopathy. Amplification targeted TCR beta CDR3 regions from RNA transcripts. HTBI primers were employed in a first-round RT-PCR of the TCR CDR3. TCRdb independently ran MiXCR on the multiplex PCR reads; one entry per CDR3 protein. The table has around 390,000 distinct CDR3 sequences, approximately 14% seen once; the top ten hold around a fifth. Sequencing was performed on blood. The source of these receptors is a young woman with Graves' ophthalmopathy.

V usage is TRBV19 and J usage is TRBJ1-5; TRBD1 might be the D (6 bases). The CDR3 runs 15 residues. The germline V gene has CDR1 LNHDA and CDR2 SQIVND (reference sequence). V was shortened by 5 bases and J by 3 bases, with 14 bases between the two germline ends. CDR3: CASSLGGQHNQPQHF. CDR3 sequence (DNA): TGTGCCAGTAGTCTGGGAGGACAGCACAATCAGCCCCAGCATTTT.

The sample holds many counts of this clonotype. This rearrangement joins TRBV18 to TRBJ2-1; no definite D call. With 1 base removed from V and 5 bases from J, the gap between germline ends came to 12 bases. The CDR3 totals 15 residues. CDR1 and CDR2 from the germline V gene are KGHSH and LQKENI. CDR3: CASSPLSGSHNEQFF. The CDR3 coding sequence is TGTGCCAGCTCACCACTATCCGGGTCCCACAATGAGCAGTTCTTC.

This clonotype was seen only a few times. The rearrangement joins TRBV28 to TRBJ2-6; TRBD1 agrees at 12 bases. The CDR3 consists of 17 residues. The germline CDR1 and CDR2 sequences are MDHEN and SYDVKM. The junction had 3 bases not matched to a gene; V was cut back by 6 bases and J by 0 bases. CDR3 sequence: CASRGTGGYSGANVLTF. For the CDR3, the DNA is TGTGCCAGCAGGGGGACAGGGGGCTACTCTGGGGCCAACGTCCTGACTTTC.

Many counts were recorded for this clonotype. The chain has TRBV7-2 and TRBJ1-1, with TRBD1 matching 10 bases. Germline V gene sequence: CDR1 SGHTA, CDR2 FQGNSA. After removal of 5 bases from V and 8 bases from J, the junction contained 8 bases not matched to a gene. CDR3 length equals 14 residues. This CDR3 is CASSRDRGATEAFF. In DNA, the CDR3 is TGTGCCAGCAGCCGGGACAGGGGAGCGACGGAAGCTTTCTTT.

The gene calls are TRBV6-1 and TRBJ2-5, with D perhaps matching TRBD2 (6 bases). The CDR3 contains 15 residues. Trimming took off 0 bases at V and 3 bases at J, with 11 bases between the two ends. Germline loops: CDR1 MNHNS, CDR2 SASEGT. The CDR3 region is CASSEADYPEETQYF. The CDR3 region has the DNA TGTGCCAGCAGTGAAGCGGACTATCCAGAAGAGACCCAGTACTTC.

This clonotype was seen repeatedly, ten times or more. The V and J genes are TRBV12-3 or TRBV12-4 and TRBJ2-3; unclear D gene. The V gene lost 5 bases and the J gene lost 2 bases, with 20 bases spanning the gap. This CDR3 comprises 17 residues. The CDR3 DNA reads as TGTGCCAGCAGTCCGGTGGGGTTCAGCAAATACACAGATACGCAGTATTTT. Protein sequence: CASSPVGFSKYTDTQYF.

This clonotype was picked up many times. This chain joins TRBV6-1 and TRBJ1-5; D is perhaps TRBD1 (5 bases). The germline V and J ends were trimmed by 0 bases and 3 bases, with 12 bases remaining between them. CDR3 length: 16 amino acids. In germline, CDR1 is MNHNS, CDR2 SASEGT. CDR3 DNA sequence: TGTGCCAGCAGTGAAGCGCACTGGGGCAACAATCAGCCCCAGCATTTT. The encoded protein is CASSEAHWGNNQPQHF.

This clonotype was seen at least ten times. The gene calls are TRBV11-1 and TRBJ1-2; D remains unclear. Germline CDR1 reads SGHAT; CDR2 reads FQDESV (reference sequence). Deletions cut 1 base from V and 3 bases from J, with 6 bases between. The CDR3 has 13 amino acids. The CDR3 is CASSLGHHYGYTF. Written as DNA, the CDR3 is TGTGCCAGCAGCTTAGGCCACCACTATGGCTACACCTTC.

This clonotype was picked up many times. The chain couples TRBV13 to TRBJ1-1; maybe TRBD1 (5 bases). The CDR3 sequence is 12 residues long. V was clipped by 5 bases and J by 7 bases, with 11 bases between them. Germline assignment: CDR1 PRHDT and CDR2 FYEKMQ (reference sequence). The CDR3 DNA sequence: TGTGCCAGCAGCACCGTAGGGGTTGAAGCTTTCTTT. It is translated as CASSTVGVEAFF. The full variable domain, rest sourced from reference TRBV13 and TRBJ1-1, is AAGVIQSPRHLIKEKRETATLKCYPIPRHDTVYWYQQGPGQDPQFLISFYEKMQSDKGSIPDRFSAQQFSDYHSELNMSSLELGDSALYFCASSTVGVEAFFGQGTRLTVV.

The chain carries TRBV9 and TRBJ1-2; TRBD1 matches 8 bases. Germline V gene sequence: CDR1 SGDLS, CDR2 YYNGEE. This CDR3 is 15 amino acids long. V dropped 3 bases and J dropped 8; count of bases not matched to a gene: 12. CDR3 sequence: CASSARTGRLRGYTF. The CDR3, as DNA: TGTGCCAGCAGCGCCCGGACAGGGAGATTAAGGGGCTACACCTTC.

This clonotype was detected many times. This chain connects TRBV10-3 to TRBJ2-5, with 9 bases that match TRBD2. Per germline, CDR1 ENHRY and CDR2 SYGVKD. V dropped 10 bases and J dropped 0; count of bases not matched to a gene: 6. CDR3 size: 14 residues. The CDR3 bases are TGTGCCACTTCTAGCGGGGAAAACCAAGAGACCCAGTACTTC. Translated, it gives CATSSGENQETQYF.

This clonotype was detected many times. The chain combines TRBV7-3 with TRBJ1-2; a possible D gene is TRBD1 (6 bases). The V and J ends lost 5 bases and 2 bases respectively, with 12 bases between them. Germline CDR1 SGHTA, CDR2 FQGTGA. The length of the CDR3 is 14 residues. In nucleotides, the CDR3 is TGTGCCAGCAGCCCAGGGAGGGGGAACTATGGCTACACCTTC. This gives the protein CASSPGRGNYGYTF.

This clonotype has ten or more counts. This chain links TRBV28 with TRBJ2-7, with D uncertain. The ends were cut back, 2 bases at V and 0 bases at J, with 17 bases in the middle. This CDR3 region has 17 residues. Germline V CDR1 and CDR2: MDHEN, SYDVKM. For the CDR3, the DNA is TGTGCCAGCAGTTTAAAGTTTGCCAAAGCATCCTCCTACGAGCAGTACTTC. It yields the protein CASSLKFAKASSYEQYF.

This clonotype was found many times. The chain links TRBV12-3 or TRBV12-4 to TRBJ2-2; D gene uncertain. The germline V and J ends were trimmed by 3 bases and 6 bases, with 2 bases remaining between them. CDR3 size: 11 residues. CDR3 amino acids: CASSFPGELFF. CDR3 DNA: TGTGCCAGCAGTTTCCCCGGGGAGCTGTTTTTT.

At least ten counts were recorded for this clonotype. The chain has TRBV11-2 and TRBJ2-5, with D maybe TRBD2 (5 bases). CDR1 and CDR2 from the germline V gene are SGHAT and FQNNGV. The V and J ends lost 2 bases and 5 bases respectively, with 36 bases between them. The CDR3 is 22 residues long. The CDR3 is CASSLNHAAVEVRTRLLETQYF. The CDR3 region has the DNA TGTGCCAGCAGCTTAAACCATGCCGCGGTGGAGGTCCGGACCCGATTATTGGAGACCCAGTACTTC.

At least ten counts were recorded for this clonotype. The J gene is TRBJ1-2, the V gene TRBV12-3 or TRBV12-4; D might be TRBD1 (6 bases). V gave up 4 bases and J gave up 1 base, with 19 bases separating them. CDR3 length: 17 amino acids. CDR3 nucleotides: TGTGCCAGCAGTTCAGGGACCGAGGGGGGGATTAACTATGGCTACACCTTC. Protein: CASSSGTEGGINYGYTF.